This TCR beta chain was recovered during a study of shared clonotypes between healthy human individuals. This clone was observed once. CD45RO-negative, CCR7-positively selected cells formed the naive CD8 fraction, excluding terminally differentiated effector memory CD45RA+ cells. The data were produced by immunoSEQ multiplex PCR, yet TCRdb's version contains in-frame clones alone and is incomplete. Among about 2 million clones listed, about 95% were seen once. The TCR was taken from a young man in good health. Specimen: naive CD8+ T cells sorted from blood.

The DNA for the CDR3 is TGTGCCAGCAGTTACTCTTTCGTGAGTGGCACCGGGGAGCTGTTTTTT. It codes for CASSYSFVSGTGELFF. The rearrangement links TRBV6-5 to TRBJ2-2; D gene ambiguous. CDR1 MNHEY and CDR2 SVGAGI come from the germline V gene. CDR3 length equals 16 residues. V shed 0 bases and J shed 4 bases, with 12 bases lying between them.